A selection of T cell receptor beta chains follows, all from one sample in a study of cytomegalovirus exposure and HLA in healthy donors. Generated by immunoSEQ multiplex PCR, the TCRdb table keeps only in-frame clones and is missing some. The data show over 200,000 clones, about 89% seen once. Sequencing was carried out using PBMCs. Every receptor here comes from a woman aged 18-29 years in good health and CMV-seronegative. The CDR3 runs from the conserved cysteine through the conserved F or W. The order of the fields is D gene, clone size, CDR3 length, J gene, V gene, CDR3 protein, CDR3 DNA. A D gene is named only where the DNA matches it firmly. Clone size appears in some rows only: once, few, many, or a class for an expanded clone.

d_gene: -; abundance: -; len: 13; j_gene: TRBJ1-2; v_gene: TRBV5-6; CDR3aa: CASSLIHGYGYTF; CDR3nt: TGTGCCAGCAGCTTGATTCACGGCTATGGCTACACCTTC
d_gene: TRBD1; abundance: -; len: 16; j_gene: TRBJ2-7; v_gene: TRBV4-1; CDR3aa: CASSQVYGDRVHEQYF; CDR3nt: TGCGCCAGCAGCCAAGTTTATGGGGACAGGGTACACGAGCAGTACTTC
d_gene: -; abundance: -; len: 13; j_gene: TRBJ2-7; v_gene: TRBV5-4; CDR3aa: CASSLRSSYEQYF; CDR3nt: TGTGCCAGCAGCTTGCGCAGCTCCTACGAGCAGTACTTC
d_gene: TRBD2; abundance: -; len: 16; j_gene: TRBJ2-7; v_gene: TRBV5-4; CDR3aa: CASSPGVVAGVDEQYF; CDR3nt: TGTGCCAGCAGCCCAGGGGTGGTAGCGGGAGTAGACGAGCAGTACTTC
d_gene: TRBD2; abundance: -; len: 15; j_gene: TRBJ2-1; v_gene: TRBV27; CDR3aa: CASSPLAGGPNEQFF; CDR3nt: TGTGCCAGCAGTCCCCTAGCGGGGGGGCCGAATGAGCAGTTCTTC
d_gene: -; abundance: -; len: 13; j_gene: TRBJ2-7; v_gene: TRBV27; CDR3aa: CARRTEGAYEQYF; CDR3nt: TGTGCCAGAAGGACCGAAGGGGCTTACGAGCAGTACTTC
d_gene: TRBD1; abundance: -; len: 15; j_gene: TRBJ1-1; v_gene: TRBV6-5; CDR3aa: CASRDDRGLGTEAFF; CDR3nt: TGTGCCAGCAGGGACGACAGGGGGCTAGGCACTGAAGCTTTCTTT
d_gene: -; abundance: -; len: 15; j_gene: TRBJ1-1; v_gene: TRBV2; CDR3aa: CASMRATAGGTEAFF; CDR3nt: TGTGCCAGCATGAGGGCGACTGCGGGAGGCACTGAAGCTTTCTTT
d_gene: TRBD2; abundance: -; len: 18; j_gene: TRBJ2-7; v_gene: TRBV4-1; CDR3aa: CASSRRDLRLAGGIEQYF; CDR3nt: TGCGCCAGCAGCCGAAGGGACTTAAGACTAGCGGGGGGAATCGAGCAGTACTTC
d_gene: TRBD2; abundance: -; len: 16; j_gene: TRBJ2-2; v_gene: TRBV9; CDR3aa: CASSHTGGTNTGELFF; CDR3nt: TGTGCCAGCAGCCACACGGGGGGGACGAACACCGGGGAGCTGTTTTTT
d_gene: -; abundance: -; len: 15; j_gene: TRBJ1-1; v_gene: TRBV28; CDR3aa: CASSFNRAMNTEAFF; CDR3nt: TGTGCCAGCAGTTTTAACAGGGCTATGAACACTGAAGCTTTCTTT
d_gene: -; abundance: once; len: 14; j_gene: TRBJ1-5; v_gene: TRBV12-5; CDR3aa: CASGLHGSNQPQHF; CDR3nt: TGTGCTAGTGGTTTGCACGGTAGCAATCAGCCCCAGCATTTT
d_gene: TRBD1; abundance: -; len: 14; j_gene: TRBJ1-2; v_gene: TRBV29-1; CDR3aa: CSAGGQGFSYGYTF; CDR3nt: TGCAGCGCCGGCGGACAGGGGTTTAGCTATGGCTACACCTTC
d_gene: -; abundance: -; len: 13; j_gene: TRBJ1-1; v_gene: TRBV5-6; CDR3aa: CASSTQGNTEAFF; CDR3nt: TGTGCCAGCAGCACTCAGGGGAACACTGAAGCTTTCTTT
d_gene: -; abundance: -; len: 16; j_gene: TRBJ2-1; v_gene: TRBV9; CDR3aa: CASSVGGGSARNEQFF; CDR3nt: TGTGCCAGCAGCGTAGGTGGCGGATCCGCTCGGAATGAGCAGTTCTTC
d_gene: -; abundance: -; len: 15; j_gene: TRBJ1-2; v_gene: TRBV6-1; CDR3aa: CASSSIVTARGGYTF; CDR3nt: TGTGCCAGCAGTTCAATTGTGACAGCCCGTGGGGGCTACACCTTC
d_gene: TRBD1; abundance: -; len: 21; j_gene: TRBJ1-3; v_gene: TRBV9; CDR3aa: CASSPIGDRGASRVSGNTIYF; CDR3nt: TGTGCCAGCAGCCCCATTGGGGACAGGGGCGCAAGTAGGGTTTCTGGAAACACCATATATTTT
d_gene: TRBD1; abundance: -; len: 16; j_gene: TRBJ2-3; v_gene: TRBV7-3; CDR3aa: CASSLIRGFTGGTQYF; CDR3nt: TGTGCCAGCAGCTTAATCCGGGGTTTTACAGGGGGTACGCAGTATTTT
d_gene: TRBD1; abundance: -; len: 14; j_gene: TRBJ1-2; v_gene: TRBV5-6; CDR3aa: CAISKIDRGSDYTF; CDR3nt: TGTGCCATCAGCAAAATCGACAGGGGGTCTGACTACACCTTC
d_gene: -; abundance: once; len: 14; j_gene: TRBJ2-3; v_gene: TRBV30; CDR3aa: CAWSLGGRGDTQYF; CDR3nt: TGTGCCTGGAGTCTGGGGGGGCGAGGGGATACGCAGTATTTT
d_gene: -; abundance: -; len: 19; j_gene: TRBJ2-3; v_gene: TRBV7-2; CDR3aa: CASSLAVRLGEAVADTQYF; CDR3nt: TGTGCCAGCAGCTTAGCCGTCCGACTAGGAGAGGCGGTCGCAGATACGCAGTATTTT
d_gene: TRBD2; abundance: -; len: 13; j_gene: TRBJ2-3; v_gene: TRBV4-1; CDR3aa: CASSQGTSDTQYF; CDR3nt: TGCGCCAGCAGCCAAGGGACTAGCGATACGCAGTATTTT
d_gene: -; abundance: -; len: 14; j_gene: TRBJ2-1; v_gene: TRBV11-2; CDR3aa: CASSLVGGPGEQFF; CDR3nt: TGTGCCAGCAGCTTAGTGGGTGGGCCCGGTGAGCAGTTCTTC
d_gene: TRBD1; abundance: once; len: 14; j_gene: TRBJ1-5; v_gene: TRBV7-2; CDR3aa: CASSAGQGVQPQHF; CDR3nt: TGTGCCAGCAGCGCGGGACAGGGGGTACAGCCCCAGCATTTT
d_gene: TRBD2; abundance: -; len: 16; j_gene: TRBJ2-7; v_gene: TRBV19; CDR3aa: CASSSSRLAGNYEQYF; CDR3nt: TGTGCCAGTAGTAGCTCAAGACTAGCGGGGAACTACGAGCAGTACTTC
d_gene: -; abundance: -; len: 13; j_gene: TRBJ2-5; v_gene: TRBV5-1; CDR3aa: CASRHTGLQTQYF; CDR3nt: TGCGCCAGCAGGCATACAGGGTTACAGACCCAGTACTTC
d_gene: -; abundance: -; len: 12; j_gene: TRBJ2-5; v_gene: TRBV7-9; CDR3aa: CASRTRKETQYF; CDR3nt: TGTGCCAGCAGAACCAGGAAAGAGACCCAGTACTTC
d_gene: TRBD2; abundance: once; len: 15; j_gene: TRBJ2-4; v_gene: TRBV7-2; CDR3aa: CASSLKAGAKNIQYF; CDR3nt: TGTGCCAGCAGCTTAAAAGCGGGGGCCAAAAACATTCAGTACTTC
d_gene: -; abundance: -; len: 13; j_gene: TRBJ1-6; v_gene: TRBV10-1; CDR3aa: CATQASLDSPLHF; CDR3nt: TGCGCCACCCAGGCCTCCCTGGATTCACCCCTCCACTTT
d_gene: TRBD1; abundance: -; len: 14; j_gene: TRBJ1-1; v_gene: TRBV2; CDR3aa: CASSRTGANTEAFF; CDR3nt: TGTGCCAGCAGCAGGACAGGGGCGAACACTGAAGCTTTCTTT
d_gene: TRBD1; abundance: -; len: 13; j_gene: TRBJ1-2; v_gene: TRBV9; CDR3aa: CASSSRTGTGYTF; CDR3nt: TGTGCCAGCAGCTCCCGGACAGGGACTGGCTACACCTTC
d_gene: -; abundance: -; len: 14; j_gene: TRBJ2-5; v_gene: TRBV10-2; CDR3aa: CASRVWSSQETQYF; CDR3nt: TGCGCCAGCCGAGTTTGGTCGTCCCAAGAGACCCAGTACTTC
d_gene: TRBD2; abundance: -; len: 16; j_gene: TRBJ2-7; v_gene: TRBV7-9; CDR3aa: CASSSGLAGDFDEQYF; CDR3nt: TGTGCCAGCAGCTCGGGACTAGCGGGAGATTTCGACGAGCAGTACTTC
d_gene: -; abundance: -; len: 12; j_gene: TRBJ2-1; v_gene: TRBV19; CDR3aa: CATQQGWNEQFF; CDR3nt: TGTGCCACCCAACAGGGTTGGAATGAGCAGTTCTTC
d_gene: TRBD2; abundance: -; len: 15; j_gene: TRBJ2-3; v_gene: TRBV4-3; CDR3aa: CASSQEQRGADTQYF; CDR3nt: TGCGCCAGCAGCCAAGAGCAGCGGGGAGCGGATACGCAGTATTTT
d_gene: -; abundance: -; len: 13; j_gene: TRBJ2-7; v_gene: TRBV5-1; CDR3aa: CASSLTGPYEQYF; CDR3nt: TGCGCCAGCAGCTTAACAGGTCCCTACGAGCAGTACTTC
d_gene: TRBD2; abundance: -; len: 15; j_gene: TRBJ2-3; v_gene: TRBV7-8; CDR3aa: CASSELAGGTDTQYF; CDR3nt: TGTGCCAGCAGCGAATTAGCGGGGGGCACAGATACGCAGTATTTT
d_gene: -; abundance: once; len: 11; j_gene: TRBJ2-1; v_gene: TRBV7-9; CDR3aa: CASSFNNEQFF; CDR3nt: TGTGCCAGCAGCTTCAACAATGAGCAGTTCTTC
d_gene: TRBD2; abundance: -; len: 15; j_gene: TRBJ2-3; v_gene: TRBV7-2; CDR3aa: CASSPLAGRRDTQYF; CDR3nt: TGTGCCAGCAGCCCACTAGCGGGGAGACGAGATACGCAGTATTTT
d_gene: -; abundance: -; len: 15; j_gene: TRBJ1-4; v_gene: TRBV5-4; CDR3aa: CASSLNREPGEKLFF; CDR3nt: TGTGCCAGCAGCTTAAACAGGGAGCCGGGGGAAAAACTGTTTTTT
d_gene: -; abundance: -; len: 14; j_gene: TRBJ1-5; v_gene: TRBV5-1; CDR3aa: CASSLDPGRQPQHF; CDR3nt: TGCGCCAGCAGCTTGGATCCAGGGAGGCAGCCCCAGCATTTT
d_gene: TRBD2; abundance: -; len: 15; j_gene: TRBJ2-1; v_gene: TRBV5-4; CDR3aa: CASSLVSGGYNEQFF; CDR3nt: TGTGCCAGCAGCTTGGTTAGCGGGGGCTACAATGAGCAGTTCTTC
d_gene: TRBD1; abundance: -; len: 15; j_gene: TRBJ1-4; v_gene: TRBV5-1; CDR3aa: CASSPRQGLDEKLFF; CDR3nt: TGCGCCAGCAGCCCGAGACAGGGGCTGGATGAAAAACTGTTTTTT
d_gene: -; abundance: -; len: 14; j_gene: TRBJ2-1; v_gene: TRBV4-1; CDR3aa: CASSQDSSYNEQFF; CDR3nt: TGCGCCAGCAGCCAAGACAGTTCCTACAATGAGCAGTTCTTC
d_gene: TRBD1; abundance: -; len: 15; j_gene: TRBJ1-2; v_gene: TRBV4-1; CDR3aa: CASSHPAMDRRGYTF; CDR3nt: TGCGCCAGCAGCCATCCCGCAATGGACAGGCGGGGCTACACCTTC
d_gene: -; abundance: -; len: 15; j_gene: TRBJ2-2; v_gene: TRBV9; CDR3aa: CASSVELRGNGELFF; CDR3nt: TGTGCCAGCAGCGTCGAACTAAGGGGCAACGGGGAGCTGTTTTTT
d_gene: -; abundance: -; len: 13; j_gene: TRBJ1-5; v_gene: TRBV4-3; CDR3aa: CASSQESGQPQHF; CDR3nt: TGCGCCAGCAGCCAAGAGTCCGGGCAGCCCCAGCATTTT
d_gene: -; abundance: -; len: 14; j_gene: TRBJ1-2; v_gene: TRBV5-1; CDR3aa: CASSLDPGNYGYTF; CDR3nt: TGCGCCAGCAGCTTGGACCCGGGGAACTATGGCTACACCTTC
d_gene: -; abundance: -; len: 14; j_gene: TRBJ2-7; v_gene: TRBV19; CDR3aa: CASSIAGVSYEQYF; CDR3nt: TGTGCCAGTAGTATAGCTGGAGTCTCGTACGAGCAGTACTTC
d_gene: -; abundance: -; len: 15; j_gene: TRBJ2-7; v_gene: TRBV28; CDR3aa: CASSLSAGKSYEQYF; CDR3nt: TGTGCCAGCAGTTTATCGGCAGGGAAATCCTACGAGCAGTACTTC
d_gene: -; abundance: -; len: 16; j_gene: TRBJ1-1; v_gene: TRBV4-3; CDR3aa: CASSQVPTPERAEAFF; CDR3nt: TGCGCCAGCAGCCAAGTTCCGACCCCAGAACGGGCTGAAGCTTTCTTT
d_gene: -; abundance: -; len: 14; j_gene: TRBJ2-1; v_gene: TRBV9; CDR3aa: CASSVKAEYNEQFF; CDR3nt: TGTGCCAGCAGCGTAAAAGCGGAATACAATGAGCAGTTCTTC